The 28 T cell receptor beta chains presented below share a single source sample, sequenced in a study of cytomegalovirus exposure and HLA in healthy donors. Vbeta (60) and Jbeta (13) primers were used in the PCR. Only in-frame clones appear in the TCRdb table, and some are missing; sequencing was by immunoSEQ multiplex PCR. The profile shows about 170,000 clones, 80% to 85% of them singletons. Sequencing was done on a sample of PBMCs. These receptors all come from a male donor in good health and CMV-seronegative.

The chain uses TRBV19 and TRBJ1-1; D not certain. Germline V gene lookup returns CDR1 LNHDA and CDR2 SQIVND (reference sequence). The V and J ends lost 5 bases and 6 bases respectively, with 16 bases between them. The CDR3 consists of 14 residues. CDR3 coding DNA: TGTGCCAGTAGTCCTCGGACGGGAGACGCTGAAGCTTTCTTT. Translation: CASSPRTGDAEAFF.

The V gene is TRBV4-3, the J gene TRBJ1-6, with D possibly being TRBD1 (5 bases). The germline V gene has CDR1 LGHNA and CDR2 YSLEER. V shed 2 bases and J shed 3 bases, with 8 bases lying between them. There are 15 residues in the CDR3. Written as DNA, the CDR3 is TGCGCCAGCAGCCAAAAACAGGACTATAATTCACCCCTCCACTTT. Protein: CASSQKQDYNSPLHF.

CDR3 DNA: TGCAGCGTTGGGGCAGGCGCTAACTATGGCTACACCTTC. It is translated as CSVGAGANYGYTF. The gene calls are TRBV29-1 and TRBJ1-2; D is uncertain. The CDR3 length is 13 residues. CDR1 SQVTM and CDR2 ANQGSEA come from the germline V gene. Trimming removed 4 bases from V and 0 bases from J, with 9 bases in between.

The chain couples TRBV4-3 to TRBJ1-1, with D maybe TRBD1 (6 bases). Deletions cut 2 bases from V and 3 bases from J, with 10 bases between. The germline V gene encodes CDR1 LGHNA and CDR2 YSLEER. CDR3 length equals 14 residues. The CDR3 coding sequence is TGCGCCAGCAGCCAATTTCCAGGGGACACTGAAGCTTTCTTT. The encoded protein is CASSQFPGDTEAFF.

This sequence joins TRBV12-5 and TRBJ2-4; a possible D gene is TRBD1 (6 bases). Germline CDR1 LGHNT, CDR2 FRNRAP. The CDR3 extends over 14 amino acids. V lost 1 base to trimming and J lost 7 bases, with 11 bases between them. As DNA, the CDR3 is TGTGCTAGTGGTTTGGCTACAGGGCACAACATTCAGTACTTC. Encoded protein: CASGLATGHNIQYF.

V is TRBV19 and J is TRBJ2-5, with 11 bases that match TRBD2. CDR1 and CDR2 (germline): LNHDA, SQIVND (reference sequence). V trimming: 5 bases; J trimming: 7 bases; junction bases outside the gene matches: 6. This CDR3 is built from 14 residues. Here the CDR3 reads CASSPSGGRGTQYF. CDR3 bases: TGTGCCAGTAGTCCTAGCGGGGGGCGGGGGACCCAGTACTTC.

The chain has TRBV28 and TRBJ1-5; maybe TRBD1 (6 bases). The CDR3 sequence is 18 residues long. Germline values: CDR1 MDHEN, CDR2 SYDVKM. Deletions cut 4 bases from V and 0 bases from J, with 19 bases between. CDR3 coding DNA: TGTGCCAGCAGTTCTACAGGAGGGGGGGTATATAGCAATCAGCCCCAGCATTTT. This sequence encodes CASSSTGGGVYSNQPQHF.

This sequence joins TRBV19 and TRBJ1-4; a possible D gene is TRBD1 (6 bases). Germline V gene data show CDR1 as LNHDA and CDR2 as SQIVND (reference sequence). This CDR3 contains 18 residues. Trimming left V 1 base short and J 8 bases short, with 23 bases between. The CDR3, as DNA: TGTGCCAGTAGTATAGGAGGGAATTCGGCGGGCACAGGGGAAAAACTGTTTTTT. Translating it yields CASSIGGNSAGTGEKLFF.

The chain recombines TRBV5-4 with TRBJ1-1; TRBD1 is a possible D gene (6 bases). The CDR3 loop spans 14 amino acids. Trimming removed 2 bases at V and 4 bases at J, with 12 bases between. Germline V lookup: CDR1 SGHNT, CDR2 YYREEE (reference sequence). CDR3 amino acids: CASSFTGSGTEAFF. CDR3 DNA sequence: TGTGCCAGCAGCTTTACAGGGAGTGGCACTGAAGCTTTCTTT.

This chain joins TRBV5-1 and TRBJ2-2, with 7 nucleotides matching TRBD2. The CDR3 is made up of 17 amino acids. V lost 7 bases to trimming and J lost 1 base; unmatched junction nucleotides: 13. The V gene's germline CDR1 is SGHRS and CDR2 YFSETQ. Here the CDR3 reads CASVPFSGGMNTGELFF. In DNA, the CDR3 is TGCGCCAGCGTCCCATTCTCCGGGGGGATGAACACCGGGGAGCTGTTTTTT.

This clone was detected a few times. The V and J genes are TRBV30 and TRBJ2-5; 7 positions agree with TRBD1. This CDR3 has 13 amino acids. V was pared by 0 bases and J by 5 bases, with 3 bases of the junction left unmatched. In germline, CDR1 is GTSNPN, CDR2 SVGIG (reference sequence). The CDR3 spells CAWSVGGMETQYF. For the CDR3, the DNA is TGTGCCTGGAGTGTAGGGGGCATGGAGACCCAGTACTTC.

This chain uses TRBV6-5 with TRBJ1-5, with D possibly TRBD1 on 6 matching bases. Germline V gene sequence: CDR1 MNHEY, CDR2 SVGAGI. Between the trimmed V and J ends, which lost 6 bases and 5 bases, there was a span of 14 bases. This CDR3 region has 14 residues. The CDR3 DNA reads TGTGCCAGCAGCTGGACAGAGGCTGATCAGCCCCAGCATTTT. Residues: CASSWTEADQPQHF.

The chain joins TRBV19 to TRBJ1-1; no clear D gene. Per the germline V gene, CDR1 is LNHDA and CDR2 is SQIVND (reference sequence). With 7 bases removed from V and 5 bases from J, the gap between germline ends came to 14 bases. This CDR3 has 13 residues. The CDR3 region is CASTSAPGTEAFF. In nucleotides, the CDR3 is TGTGCCAGTACCTCCGCACCGGGAACTGAAGCTTTCTTT.

V usage is TRBV19 and J usage is TRBJ2-3; perhaps TRBD2 as D (6 bases). The CDR3 has 14 amino acids. Trimming removed 3 bases at V and 10 bases at J, with 17 bases between. Germline V gene lookup returns CDR1 LNHDA and CDR2 SQIVND (reference sequence). The CDR3 sequence: CASSIKDWRGPQYF. CDR3 DNA: TGTGCCAGTAGTATTAAGGACTGGAGGGGTCCGCAGTATTTT.

The chain employs TRBV7-9 and TRBJ2-7, with D perhaps matching TRBD1 (6 bases). The CDR3 has 14 amino acids. Trimming removed 1 base from V and 2 bases from J, with 9 bases in between. CDR1 SEHNR and CDR2 FQNEAQ come from the germline V gene (reference sequence). CDR3 sequence (DNA): TGTGCCAGCAGCTTAGTGGACAGAACCTACGAGCAGTACTTC. Its translation: CASSLVDRTYEQYF.

The V call is TRBV5-1, the J call TRBJ1-1, with no clear D. Trimming took 1 base from V and 5 from J, leaving 15 bases between them. Germline-derived CDR1 and CDR2 are SGHRS and YFSETQ. There are 15 residues in the CDR3. The DNA for the CDR3 is TGCGCCAGCAGCTTGAAGGAGGGCCGATTTACTGAAGCTTTCTTT. This sequence encodes CASSLKEGRFTEAFF.

The V and J genes are TRBV18 and TRBJ1-3; a possible D gene is TRBD1 (6 bases). V lost 3 bases to trimming and J lost 2 bases, with 14 bases between them. The length of the CDR3 is 16 residues. Germline assignment: CDR1 KGHSH and CDR2 LQKENI. The CDR3 protein is CASSPDSLAAGNTIYF. In nucleotides, the CDR3 is TGTGCCAGCTCACCGGACAGTTTGGCGGCTGGAAACACCATATATTTT.

The chain employs TRBV7-2 and TRBJ1-5; no clear D. CDR1 is SGHTA and CDR2 is FQGNSA in the germline V gene. The V end lost 1 base, the J end lost 4 bases, and 11 bases lay between the germline ends. This CDR3 comprises 15 residues. CDR3 nucleotide sequence: TGTGCCAGCAGCTTAGTACTAAGACGAAATCAGCCCCAGCATTTT. Residues: CASSLVLRRNQPQHF.

This chain joins TRBV5-8 and TRBJ2-7; the match to TRBD1 covers 7 bases. J gave up 4 bases and V 5 bases, and 15 bases lay outside the gene matches. The germline gives CDR1 SGHTS, CDR2 YDEGEE. This CDR3 has 16 amino acids. The CDR3 spells CASSRQPGTALYEQYF. The CDR3 DNA reads as TGTGCCAGCAGTCGACAACCCGGGACAGCGCTTTACGAGCAGTACTTC.

J is TRBJ1-6 and V is TRBV4-1; 7 bases match TRBD1. The CDR3 length is 15 residues. Germline values: CDR1 MGHRA, CDR2 YSYEKL. Losses at the gene ends were 2 bases for V and 10 bases for J; bases not matched to a gene: 8. CDR3 residues: CASSQPDREGSPLHF. The CDR3 DNA sequence: TGCGCCAGCAGCCAACCCGACAGGGAAGGGTCACCCCTCCACTTT.

The chain links TRBV21-1 to TRBJ2-7; TRBD1 was called by the table and not checked on the DNA. TRBV21-1 is reported as a pseudogene. This CDR3 is 14 amino acids long. The CDR3 nucleotides are TGTGCCAGCAGCAAAGACAGTTACTCCTACGAGCAGTACTTC. Translated: CASSKDSYSYEQYF.

V gene TRBV4-1 combines with J gene TRBJ2-5; D uncertain. Germline V gives CDR1 MGHRA, CDR2 YSYEKL. This CDR3 contains 15 residues. Deletions cut 0 bases from V and 5 bases from J, with 13 bases between. The CDR3 reads CASSQDSDIYETQYF. The CDR3 DNA reads as TGCGCCAGCAGCCAAGATTCAGACATTTACGAGACCCAGTACTTC.

The chain recombines TRBV7-9 with TRBJ1-1; D unclear. Germline CDR1 is SEHNR and CDR2 is FQNEAQ (reference sequence). The CDR3 is 14 residues long. Deletions cut 0 bases from V and 1 base from J, with 6 bases between. The CDR3 protein is CASSLAPWNTEAFF. The CDR3 DNA follows: TGTGCCAGCAGCTTAGCCCCTTGGAACACTGAAGCTTTCTTT.

V is TRBV19 and J is TRBJ2-3; TRBD2 aligns across 13 bases. This CDR3 comprises 19 residues. V lost 5 bases and J lost 0; bases outside the gene matches: 11. Germline assignment: CDR1 LNHDA and CDR2 SQIVND (reference sequence). The CDR3 nucleotides are TGTGCCAGTAGTGCTGCCGGGACTAGCGGGAATCCTAGCACAGATACGCAGTATTTT. Translating gives CASSAAGTSGNPSTDTQYF.

The CDR3 DNA reads as TGCAGCGTTGAAGGACAGGGCGATGAAAAACTGTTTTTT. It yields the protein CSVEGQGDEKLFF. The chain has TRBV29-1 and TRBJ1-4; 7 positions match TRBD1. This CDR3 contains 13 residues. Germline lookup yields CDR1 SQVTM and CDR2 ANQGSEA. With V trimmed by 1 base and J by 6 bases, 2 bases remained unmatched.

The V and J genes are TRBV5-5 and TRBJ2-3; the D gene is possibly TRBD2 (6 bases). This CDR3 has 15 residues. The V gene lost 3 bases and the J gene lost 4 bases, with 15 bases spanning the gap. Germline lookup yields CDR1 SGHKS and CDR2 YYEKEE (reference sequence). The CDR3 DNA sequence: TGTGCCAGCAGCTCTACGACTAGTCCCGCAGATACGCAGTATTTT. Translating gives CASSSTTSPADTQYF.

V is TRBV7-9 and J is TRBJ2-7; D gene ambiguous. The V gene's germline CDR1 is SEHNR and CDR2 FQNEAQ (reference sequence). Trimming took 3 bases from V and 0 from J, leaving 9 bases between them. The CDR3 sequence is 14 residues long. DNA for the CDR3: TGTGCCAGCAGCTTTAACAGTTTCTCCTACGAGCAGTACTTC. Protein sequence: CASSFNSFSYEQYF. Using reference TRBV7-9 and TRBJ2-7 for the parts outside the CDR3, the full variable domain is DTGVSQNPRHKITKRGQNVTFRCDPISEHNRLYWYRQTLGQGPEFLTYFQNEAQLEKSRLLSDRFSAERPKGSFSTLEIQRTEQGDSAMYLCASSFNSFSYEQYFGPGTRLTVT.

DNA for the CDR3: TGTGCCAGCAGTTTGGGAGCTTACTCTGGAAACACCATATATTTT. Amino acids: CASSLGAYSGNTIYF. V is TRBV6-1 and J is TRBJ1-3; D gene uncertain. Germline CDR1 reads MNHNS; CDR2 reads SASEGT. The length of the CDR3 is 15 residues. V lost 5 bases, J lost 0 bases, and 11 bases lay in between.